The rows below give T cell receptor beta chains drawn from one sample of a study of blood T cell repertoires in COVID-19. Sequencing used immunoSEQ multiplex PCR; TCRdb keeps in-frame clones, though not all of them. This sample has about 290,000 clones, with around 90% found just once. Sequencing input: PBMCs or T cells enriched from blood (not recorded which). The receptors come from a woman between 35 and 50 years old who had recovered from COVID-19. CDR3s leave out the opening cysteine and the closing phenylalanine or tryptophan.

V gene	CDR3 protein
TRBV5-4	ASSLRTTPYEQY
TRBV7-6	ASSLGLAGRETQY
TRBV5-1	ASSLGTGSSDGYT
TRBV7-8	ASSLGAAAGAGVNTEAF
TRBV5-5	ASSNRQGAGEKLF
TRBV5-1	ASGQTATVSGYT
TRBV18	ASSPGGQGAYEQY
TRBV5-1	ASSLVSGGETQY
TRBV6-6	ASSTGVSGNTIY
TRBV7-2	ASSFPSYEQY
TRBV19	ASSQGGSNQPQH
TRBV6-5	ASSYEAVGPQH
TRBV20-1	SASRREGTGELF
TRBV5-5	ASTTGGLGSQPQH
TRBV27	ARKQGAFEKLF
TRBV7-2	ASSLARGAAGTEAF
TRBV7-2	ASSFKGENTIY
TRBV7-8	ASSLRENSNQPQH
TRBV18	ASSRDSPTLNTEAF
TRBV5-4	ASSRQGIGSPLH
TRBV21-1	ASMALAGAYNEQF
TRBV10-1	ASSDGLAGGEQF